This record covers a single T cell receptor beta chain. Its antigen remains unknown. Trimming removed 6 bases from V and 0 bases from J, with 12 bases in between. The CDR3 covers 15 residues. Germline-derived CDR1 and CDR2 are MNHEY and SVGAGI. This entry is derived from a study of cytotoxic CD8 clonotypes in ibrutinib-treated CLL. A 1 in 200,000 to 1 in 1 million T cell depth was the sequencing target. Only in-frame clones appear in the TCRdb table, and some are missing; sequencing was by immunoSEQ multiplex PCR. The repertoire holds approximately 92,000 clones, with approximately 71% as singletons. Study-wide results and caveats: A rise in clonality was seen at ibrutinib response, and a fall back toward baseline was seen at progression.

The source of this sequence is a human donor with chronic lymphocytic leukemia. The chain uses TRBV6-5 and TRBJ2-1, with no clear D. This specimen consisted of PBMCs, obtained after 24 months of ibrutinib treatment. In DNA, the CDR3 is TGTGCCAGCAGCCGACTTCTGAGCTCCTACAATGAGCAGTTCTTC. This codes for CASSRLLSSYNEQFF.